These 7 T cell receptor beta chains originate from one sample sequenced in a study of shared clonotypes between healthy human individuals. Sequenced by immunoSEQ multiplex PCR; TCRdb stores in-frame clones only, minus some. Seen here are fewer than 1.6 million clones, roughly 98.5% observed once, and the top ten hold roughly 0.35%. The sample taken for sequencing was naive CD4+ T cells sorted from blood. Subset noted: CD45RA+ positively selected. These receptors were collected from a man younger than 45 in good health.

This clone has a single count. The chain uses TRBV19 and TRBJ2-1; D tentatively reads TRBD1 or TRBD2 (5 bases each). The length of the CDR3 is 17 residues. The V gene lost 1 base and the J gene lost 7 bases, with 20 bases spanning the gap. Germline V CDR1 and CDR2: LNHDA, SQIVND (reference sequence). The CDR3, as DNA: TGTGCCAGTAGTATAGGGACCCGGGACGGAGAAACGAATGAGCAGTTCTTC. Its protein product is CASSIGTRDGETNEQFF.

DNA for the CDR3: TGTGCCAGCAGTCATCTGGGACAGGGGTGGATCTCTGGGGCCAACGTCCTGACTTTC. Protein: CASSHLGQGWISGANVLTF. The genes are TRBV27 and TRBJ2-6; TRBD1 agrees at 10 bases. Germline V gene data show CDR1 as MNHEY and CDR2 as SMNVEV (reference sequence). The CDR3 is made up of 19 amino acids. The V segment lost 5 bases and the J segment 0 bases; nucleotides outside the gene matches: 10.

The V call is TRBV6-6, the J call TRBJ1-2, with D maybe TRBD1 (6 bases). Trimming stripped 6 bases from V and 6 bases from J, with 17 bases between. The germline V gene encodes CDR1 MNHNY and CDR2 SVGAGI (reference sequence). This CDR3 contains 14 residues. CDR3 DNA sequence: TGTGCCAGCAGCCCTTCCTTCGACAGGCATGGCTACACCTTC. Protein: CASSPSFDRHGYTF.

V and J are TRBV5-4 and TRBJ1-5, with TRBD1 as a possible D gene (6 bases). Per the germline V gene, CDR1 is SGHNT and CDR2 is YYREEE (reference sequence). The V end was cut by 2 bases, the J end by 6 bases, with 12 bases between. This CDR3 region has 14 residues. CDR3 loop: CASSLRGARQPQHF. DNA for the CDR3: TGTGCCAGCAGCTTACGGGGGGCGCGTCAGCCCCAGCATTTT.

J is TRBJ1-2 and V is TRBV2; 8 bases map to TRBD1. With 3 bases clipped from V and 7 bases from J, the junction kept 4 bases outside the gene matches. The CDR3 covers 13 residues. Germline CDR1 SNHLY, CDR2 FYNNEI. The CDR3 DNA is TGTGCCAGCAGTGACAGGGGGCAGGGTGGCTACACCTTC. Its translation is CASSDRGQGGYTF.

The chain carries TRBV5-1 and TRBJ2-5; D is ambiguous. The CDR3 has 15 amino acids. Germline assignment: CDR1 SGHRS and CDR2 YFSETQ. Trimming cost V 3 bases and J 3 bases, with 15 bases left between them. CDR3 protein: CASSSLPFPEETQYF. DNA of the CDR3: TGCGCCAGCAGCTCCCTCCCGTTTCCGGAAGAGACCCAGTACTTC.

The chain uses TRBV6-5 and TRBJ1-2; D gene uncertain. The CDR3 sequence is 14 residues long. With 6 bases removed from V and 2 bases from J, the gap between germline ends came to 13 bases. Germline V gene data show CDR1 as MNHEY and CDR2 as SVGAGI. The chain's CDR3 is CASRRELTNYGYTF. CDR3 DNA sequence: TGTGCCAGCAGGAGAGAACTAACCAACTATGGCTACACCTTC.